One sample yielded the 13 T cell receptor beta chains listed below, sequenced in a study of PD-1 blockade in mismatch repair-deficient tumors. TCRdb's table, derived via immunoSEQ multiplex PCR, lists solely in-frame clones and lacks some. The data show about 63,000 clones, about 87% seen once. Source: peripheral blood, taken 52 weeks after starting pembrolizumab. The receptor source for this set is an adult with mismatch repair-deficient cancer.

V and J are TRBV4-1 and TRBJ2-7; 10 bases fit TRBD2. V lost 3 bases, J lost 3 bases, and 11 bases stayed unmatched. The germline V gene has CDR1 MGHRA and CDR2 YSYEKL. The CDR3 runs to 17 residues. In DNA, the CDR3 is TGCGCCAGCAGCCATACACCTAGCGGGAGTTCGGTCTACGAGCAGTACTTC. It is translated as CASSHTPSGSSVYEQYF.

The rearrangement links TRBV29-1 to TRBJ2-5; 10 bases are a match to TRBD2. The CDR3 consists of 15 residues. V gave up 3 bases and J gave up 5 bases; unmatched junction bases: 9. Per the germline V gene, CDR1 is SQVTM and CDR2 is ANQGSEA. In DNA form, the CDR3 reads TGCAGCGTTGATTTCAGCGGGAGGGCCCTTGAGACCCAGTACTTC. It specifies CSVDFSGRALETQYF.

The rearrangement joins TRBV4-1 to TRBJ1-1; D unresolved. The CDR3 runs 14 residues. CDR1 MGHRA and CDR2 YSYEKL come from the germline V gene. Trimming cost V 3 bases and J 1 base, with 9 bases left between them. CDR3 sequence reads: CASSQPAGNTEAFF. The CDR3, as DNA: TGCGCCAGCAGCCAGCCTGCAGGGAACACTGAAGCTTTCTTT.

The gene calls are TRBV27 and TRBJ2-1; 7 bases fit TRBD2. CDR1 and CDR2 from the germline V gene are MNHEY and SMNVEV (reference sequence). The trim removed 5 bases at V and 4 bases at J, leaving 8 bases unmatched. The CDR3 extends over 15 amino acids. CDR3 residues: CASSISSGSYNEQFF. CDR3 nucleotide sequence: TGTGCCAGCAGTATCTCTAGCGGATCTTACAATGAGCAGTTCTTC.

CDR3 nucleotides: TGTGCCAGCAGGGACAGCATTAACGGGGAGCTGTTTTTT. Residues: CASRDSINGELFF. The rearrangement joins TRBV6-5 to TRBJ2-2; maybe TRBD1 (6 bases). V was shortened by 6 bases and J by 7 bases, with 12 bases between the two germline ends. The CDR3 contains 13 residues. Germline CDR1 MNHEY, CDR2 SVGAGI.

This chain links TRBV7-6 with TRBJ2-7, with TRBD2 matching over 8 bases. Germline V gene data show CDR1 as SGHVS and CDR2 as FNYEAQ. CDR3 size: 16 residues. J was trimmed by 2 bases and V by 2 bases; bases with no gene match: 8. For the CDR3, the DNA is TGTGCCAGCAGCTTACGGGGGGGAGACGGCCCCTACGAGCAGTACTTC. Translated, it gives CASSLRGGDGPYEQYF.

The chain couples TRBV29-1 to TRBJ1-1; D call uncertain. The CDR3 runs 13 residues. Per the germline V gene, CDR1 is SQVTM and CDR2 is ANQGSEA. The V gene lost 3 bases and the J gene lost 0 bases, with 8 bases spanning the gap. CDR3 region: CSVERSMNTEAFF. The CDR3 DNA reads TGCAGCGTTGAGAGATCTATGAACACTGAAGCTTTCTTT.

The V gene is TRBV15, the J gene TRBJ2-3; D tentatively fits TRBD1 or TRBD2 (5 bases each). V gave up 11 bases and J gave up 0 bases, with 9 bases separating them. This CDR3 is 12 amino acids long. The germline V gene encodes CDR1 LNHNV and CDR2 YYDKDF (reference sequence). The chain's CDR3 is CAPGLSTDTQYF. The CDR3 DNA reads TGTGCCCCGGGGCTGAGCACAGATACGCAGTATTTT.

CDR3 DNA: TGCGCCAGCAGCCAAGTCGGGGCAGGGAGGACCGGGGAGCTGTTTTTT. Protein sequence: CASSQVGAGRTGELFF. V and J are TRBV4-3 and TRBJ2-2, with D perhaps matching TRBD2 (6 bases). Germline V gene data show CDR1 as LGHNA and CDR2 as YSLEER. The CDR3 has 16 residues. V lost 1 base and J 5 bases, leaving 14 bases between the germline ends.

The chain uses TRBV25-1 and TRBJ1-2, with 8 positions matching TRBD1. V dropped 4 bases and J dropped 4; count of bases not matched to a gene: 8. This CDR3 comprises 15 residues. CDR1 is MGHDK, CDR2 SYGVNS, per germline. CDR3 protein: CASSARTGRGYGYTF. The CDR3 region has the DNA TGTGCCAGCAGTGCCCGGACAGGGCGAGGCTATGGCTACACCTTC.

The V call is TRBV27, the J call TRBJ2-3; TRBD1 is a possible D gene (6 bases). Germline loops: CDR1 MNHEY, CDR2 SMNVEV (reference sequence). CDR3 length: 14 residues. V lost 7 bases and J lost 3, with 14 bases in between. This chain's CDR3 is CASNTGWGTDTQYF. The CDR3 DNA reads TGTGCCAGCAATACAGGGTGGGGTACAGATACGCAGTATTTT.

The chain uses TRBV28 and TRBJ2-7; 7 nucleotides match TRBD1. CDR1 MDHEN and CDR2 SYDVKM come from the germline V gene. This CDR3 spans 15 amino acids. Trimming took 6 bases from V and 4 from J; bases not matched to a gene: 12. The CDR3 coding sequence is TGTGCCAGCAGCCCGGGACAGTTTCGGTATTACGAGCAGTACTTC. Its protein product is CASSPGQFRYYEQYF.

CDR3 coding DNA: TGTGCCAGTTCCCCGACGGACTCTTACTACGAGCAGTACTTC. Translation: CASSPTDSYYEQYF. The chain uses TRBV6-5 and TRBJ2-7, with D maybe TRBD2 (5 bases). The CDR3 is made up of 14 amino acids. Between the trimmed V and J ends, which lost 9 bases and 3 bases, there was a span of 18 bases. Germline V lookup: CDR1 MNHEY, CDR2 SVGAGI.